The 25 T cell receptor beta chains below come from one sample, sequenced in a study of radiation and T cells in renal cell carcinoma. Time point in this sample: blood 4 weeks post-SBRT, at nephrectomy. As to treatment: 15 Gy SBRT to primary tumor, nephrectomy 4 weeks later. TCRdb's table, derived via immunoSEQ multiplex PCR, lists solely in-frame clones and lacks some. The sample records 60,000 to 95,000 clones, roughly 85% being singletons. The sample was blood, taken from a patient whose treatment included radiotherapy and nephrectomy. These receptors all come from a woman in her fifties or sixties with renal cell carcinoma.

The chain recombines TRBV7-2 with TRBJ2-5, with D possibly being TRBD1 or TRBD2 (5 bases each). Germline lookup yields CDR1 SGHTA and CDR2 FQGNSA. CDR3 size: 16 residues. V was shortened by 3 bases and J by 1 base, with 15 bases between the two germline ends. CDR3 sequence (DNA): TGTGCCAGCAGCTTGGGGCCCCCGGGGACCCAAGAGACCCAGTACTTC. Its protein product is CASSLGPPGTQETQYF.

This chain links TRBV5-4 with TRBJ2-2, with TRBD1 identical over 7 bases. The V segment lost 0 bases and the J segment 4 bases; nucleotides outside the gene matches: 9. CDR3 length equals 17 residues. Germline assignment: CDR1 SGHNT and CDR2 YYREEE (reference sequence). The DNA for the CDR3 is TGTGCCAGCAGCTTGGAAGGGGGCGCGTCCCTCACCGGGGAGCTGTTTTTT. As protein: CASSLEGGASLTGELFF.

The rearrangement links TRBV27 to TRBJ1-6; tentatively, D is TRBD1 (5 bases). This CDR3 has 14 residues. V lost 6 bases and J 6 bases, leaving 12 bases between the germline ends. Germline loops: CDR1 MNHEY, CDR2 SMNVEV (reference sequence). The CDR3 DNA reads TGTGCCAGCAGCACGACAGCGATTAATTCACCCCTCCACTTT. This translates into CASSTTAINSPLHF.

This clone was observed once. The rearrangement joins TRBV10-2 to TRBJ2-3, with 8 bases fitting TRBD1. The ends lost 6 bases at V and 0 bases at J; junction bases unmatched: 5. CDR3 size: 15 residues. CDR1 is WSHSY and CDR2 is SAAADI in the germline V gene. CDR3: CASSLDRGSTDTQYF. The CDR3 nucleotides are TGCGCCAGCAGCCTCGACAGGGGAAGCACAGATACGCAGTATTTT.

The table lists this clone with a count of one. The CDR3 here is CASSSQQTPGDEQFF. In DNA, the CDR3 is TGCGCCAGCAGCTCACAACAAACCCCCGGGGATGAGCAGTTCTTC. The chain links TRBV5-1 to TRBJ2-1; tentatively, D is TRBD2 (5 bases). There are 15 residues in the CDR3. Looked up from germline, CDR1 is SGHRS and CDR2 is YFSETQ. V lost 3 bases and J lost 8, with 18 bases in between. Full variable domain (missing parts from reference TRBV5-1 and TRBJ2-1): KAGVTQTPRYLIKTRGQQVTLSCSPISGHRSVSWYQQTPGQGLQFLFEYFSETQRNKGNFPGRFSGRQFSNSRSEMNVSTLELGDSALYLCASSSQQTPGDEQFFGPGTRLTVL.

This clone showed up just once. The rearrangement joins TRBV9 to TRBJ1-2; TRBD1 matches at 12 bases. Trimming took 3 bases from V and 8 from J; bases not matched to a gene: 11. The length of the CDR3 is 16 residues. In germline, CDR1 is SGDLS, CDR2 YYNGEE. This CDR3 reads CASSARPGTGGRGYTF. The CDR3 DNA is TGTGCCAGCAGCGCAAGACCCGGGACAGGGGGCCGGGGCTACACCTTC. Together with reference TRBV9 and TRBJ1-2, the CDR3 gives the full variable domain: DSGVTQTPKHLITATGQRVTLRCSPRSGDLSVYWYQQSLDQGLQFLIQYYNGEERAKGNILERFSAQQFPDLHSELNLSSLELGDSALYFCASSARPGTGGRGYTFGSGTRLTVV.

The chain is built from TRBV19 and TRBJ1-1; D might be TRBD1 (6 bases). CDR3 length equals 14 residues. The germline V gene encodes CDR1 LNHDA and CDR2 SQIVND (reference sequence). V was pared by 7 bases and J by 3 bases, with 15 bases between. CDR3 nucleotide sequence: TGTGCCAGTAACTCAGACAGGACCTACACTGAAGCTTTCTTT. Its protein product is CASNSDRTYTEAFF.

The V gene is TRBV5-8, the J gene TRBJ2-1, with 7 bases matching TRBD1. V lost 5 bases and J lost 9; bases outside the gene matches: 11. The CDR3 spans 14 residues. CDR1 is SGHTS and CDR2 is YDEGEE in the germline V gene. The CDR3 DNA follows: TGTGCCAGCAGACCCCGACAGGGCTCGGGTGAGCAGTTCTTC. It specifies CASRPRQGSGEQFF.

V gene TRBV7-2 combines with J gene TRBJ2-2; 11 bases map to TRBD1. V was pared by 0 bases and J by 6 bases, with 3 bases of the junction left unmatched. Germline CDR1 reads SGHTA; CDR2 reads FQGNSA. The CDR3 sequence is 16 residues long. The CDR3 nucleotides read TGTGCCAGCAGCTTAGCGCTGGGACAGGGGGCCGGGGAGCTGTTTTTT. Translating it yields CASSLALGQGAGELFF.

This chain links TRBV4-3 with TRBJ1-1; maybe TRBD1 (5 bases). Trimming removed 1 base at V and 6 bases at J, with 6 bases between. The CDR3 contains 12 residues. Per germline, CDR1 LGHNA and CDR2 YSLEER. Here the CDR3 reads CASSQGGAEAFF. DNA for the CDR3: TGCGCCAGCAGCCAAGGGGGGGCTGAAGCTTTCTTT.

The CDR3 loop is CASSRRDRPGQEAFF. The CDR3 coding sequence is TGTGCCAGCAGTCGCCGGGACAGGCCCGGTCAGGAAGCTTTCTTT. V gene TRBV6-5 combines with J gene TRBJ1-1; the match to TRBD1 covers 8 bases. Germline CDR1 is MNHEY and CDR2 is SVGAGI. CDR3 length: 15 residues. Trimming at V came to 5 bases and at J to 8 bases, leaving 13 bases not matched to a gene.

This clone was found a few times. V gene TRBV7-3 combines with J gene TRBJ1-1; D unclear. Germline V gene lookup returns CDR1 SGHTA and CDR2 FQGTGA. V gave up 5 bases and J gave up 1 base, with 8 bases separating them. This CDR3 spans 13 amino acids. CDR3 residues: CASSQERNTEAFF. The CDR3 DNA sequence: TGTGCCAGCAGCCAGGAGCGGAACACTGAAGCTTTCTTT.

The V gene is TRBV29-1, the J gene TRBJ2-1; 9 bases fit TRBD2. The CDR3 is 13 residues long. The germline gives CDR1 SQVTM, CDR2 ANQGSEA. Trimming removed 7 bases from V and 6 bases from J; junction bases left unmatched: 7. CDR3 sequence: CSARPTSGNEQFF. Here the CDR3 DNA reads TGCAGCGCCCGACCGACTAGCGGCAATGAGCAGTTCTTC.

The genes are TRBV7-6 and TRBJ2-1, with 7 nucleotides matching TRBD2. After removal of 7 bases from V and 15 bases from J, the junction contained 15 bases not matched to a gene. The germline gives CDR1 SGHVS, CDR2 FNYEAQ. CDR3 length: 13 amino acids. The CDR3 region has the DNA TGTGCCAGCACACCTCCTGGGGGGGACCTGCGGTTCTTC. Amino acids: CASTPPGGDLRFF.

The chain joins TRBV7-2 to TRBJ2-7; D is undetermined. Germline V gives CDR1 SGHTA, CDR2 FQGNSA. The CDR3 loop spans 15 amino acids. Trimming took 2 bases from V and 3 from J, leaving 14 bases between them. In nucleotides, the CDR3 is TGTGCCAGCAGCTTAATCGGCGCCCCCCTCTACGAGCAGTACTTC. Translation: CASSLIGAPLYEQYF.

The chain combines TRBV28 with TRBJ1-4; TRBD1 agrees at 8 bases. This CDR3 comprises 15 residues. Germline V CDR1 and CDR2: MDHEN, SYDVKM. Germline trimming cut 8 bases from V and 5 bases from J; bases unmatched to any gene: 10. The CDR3 nucleotides read TGTGCCAGCGGCTTAATCGGGACAGGCAATGAAAAACTGTTTTTT. Translation gives CASGLIGTGNEKLFF.

V gene TRBV30 combines with J gene TRBJ2-1; weak D call: TRBD2 (5 bases). CDR1 GTSNPN and CDR2 SVGIG come from the germline V gene (reference sequence). V lost 3 bases and J 10 bases, leaving 13 bases between the germline ends. The CDR3 length is 12 residues. The CDR3 here is CAWRELQREQFF. The CDR3 DNA follows: TGTGCCTGGAGAGAACTCCAGCGGGAGCAGTTCTTC.

This chain links TRBV7-2 with TRBJ2-2, with 8 bases matching TRBD2. CDR3 length: 14 amino acids. The V segment lost 2 bases and the J segment 4 bases; nucleotides outside the gene matches: 0. Germline V gene lookup returns CDR1 SGHTA and CDR2 FQGNSA. The CDR3 sequence: CASSLTSGTGELFF. Here the CDR3 DNA reads TGTGCCAGCAGCTTAACTAGCGGCACCGGGGAGCTGTTTTTT.

This clone was detected only once. The rearrangement uses TRBV21-1 and TRBJ2-5; TRBD2 is the table's D call, not checked against the DNA. TRBV21-1 represents a pseudogene. The length of the CDR3 is 14 residues. CDR3 nucleotides: TGTGCCAGCGGATGGGTTTTTGAGGAGGAGACCCAGTACTTC. Translated: CASGWVFEEETQYF.

The V call is TRBV27, the J call TRBJ1-1; D remains ambiguous. Germline assignment: CDR1 MNHEY and CDR2 SMNVEV (reference sequence). CDR3 length equals 13 residues. Trimming stripped 5 bases from V and 7 bases from J, with 14 bases between. The DNA of the CDR3 is TGTGCCAGCAGTCCCCACCGGGAACTTGAAGCTTTCTTT. Translation: CASSPHRELEAFF.

The chain recombines TRBV4-3 with TRBJ2-1; D not certain. The CDR3 has 14 residues. CDR1 is LGHNA and CDR2 is YSLEER in the germline V gene. V lost 4 bases to trimming and J lost 4 bases, with 11 bases between them. The CDR3 DNA reads TGCGCCAGCAGCCGGGTAGGCCGGTACAATGAGCAGTTCTTC. Translation: CASSRVGRYNEQFF.

This clone appeared a single time. V usage is TRBV7-9 and J usage is TRBJ1-4, with D unclear. The CDR3 contains 16 residues. CDR1 and CDR2 from the germline V gene are SEHNR and FQNEAQ (reference sequence). V lost 1 base and J 0 bases, leaving 9 bases between the germline ends. In nucleotides, the CDR3 is TGTGCCAGCAGCTTAGGTTCTTCAGCAACTAATGAAAAACTGTTTTTT. It translates to CASSLGSSATNEKLFF.

Many counts were recorded for this clone. The V gene is TRBV15, the J gene TRBJ1-2, with a weak D call TRBD1 (5 bases). Germline V CDR1 and CDR2: LNHNV, YYDKDF (reference sequence). V lost 2 bases and J 9 bases, leaving 13 bases between the germline ends. The CDR3 runs to 13 residues. The CDR3 region has the DNA TGTGCCACCAGCAGACCTGGGGGATTCAGCTACACCTTC. Translating gives CATSRPGGFSYTF.

This sequence joins TRBV9 and TRBJ2-7, with D perhaps matching TRBD1 (6 bases). The CDR3 totals 17 residues. Trimming cost V 0 bases and J 0 bases, with 16 bases left between them. Germline lookup yields CDR1 SGDLS and CDR2 YYNGEE. In nucleotides, the CDR3 is TGTGCCAGCAGCGTAGACGGACTGGACAGACCCTCCTACGAGCAGTACTTC. Encoded protein: CASSVDGLDRPSYEQYF.

The gene calls are TRBV7-8 and TRBJ1-2, with TRBD1 as a possible D gene (5 bases). This CDR3 spans 13 amino acids. Germline V gives CDR1 SGHVS, CDR2 FQNEAQ. V was pared by 4 bases and J by 14 bases, with 20 bases between. In nucleotides, the CDR3 is TGTGCCAGCAGCTGGGGACCGAGTGAGGAGTGGACCTTC. Encoded protein: CASSWGPSEEWTF.